This T cell receptor beta chain comes out of a study of blood T cells in healthy people across ages. V lost 5 bases, J lost 0 bases, and 11 bases lay in between. Per germline, CDR1 SGHTA and CDR2 FQGNSA. The CDR3 length is 15 residues. PCR was performed a second time for about 7 to 12 cycles using a sample-barcoded 5' primer and a J-beta primer mix. TCRdb re-called the 5' RACE reads through MiXCR, storing one row per CDR3 protein. The sample has about 800,000 distinct CDR3 sequences, around 25% seen once. Separately, the same data were catalogued under a study of T cells of mothers and their children.

The sample was blood. The sequence was collected from a boy between 10 and 17 years old in good health. V usage is TRBV7-2 and J usage is TRBJ2-4, with D possibly matching TRBD1 (5 bases). The DNA of the CDR3 is TGTGCCAGCAGCACCGCCAGGGTAGCCAAAAACATTCAGTACTTC. It specifies CASSTARVAKNIQYF. Variable domain in full (rest from reference TRBV7-2 and TRBJ2-4): GAGVSQSPSNKVTEKGKDVELRCDPISGHTALYWYRQSLGQGLEFLIYFQGNSAPDKSGLPSDRFSAERTGGSVSTLTIQRTQQEDSAVYLCASSTARVAKNIQYFGAGTRLSVL.